This TCR beta chain derives from a study of technical replicates of blood from a handful of donors. The data were produced by immunoSEQ multiplex PCR, yet TCRdb's version contains in-frame clones alone and is incomplete. The data show tens of thousands of clones, around 84% seen once. The CDR3 has 12 residues. Germline CDR1 SGHVS, CDR2 FQNEAQ. V lost 4 bases to trimming and J lost 4 bases, with 8 bases between them. Sequences were obtained from PBMCs. The rearrangement links TRBV7-8 to TRBJ2-7, with unresolved D. The clonotype was recovered from a human donor in good health. Some clones in this sample may be carry-over from other donors' samples. The CDR3 DNA is TGTGCCAGCAGCTCCACTACTTACGAGCAGTACTTC. Its protein is CASSSTTYEQYF.